This T cell receptor beta chain came from a study of blood T cells in healthy people across ages. General study points: The study could not conclusively compare naive and antigen-experienced cells, given its unsorted PBMCs. Versus aged donors, long-lived donors had higher diversity and more naive CD4+ cells.

At least 6 million PBMCs were isolated per sample. In its sample, this clonotype was seen many times. Antigen specificity is unknown. Together with a sample-barcoded 5' primer, a J-beta primer mix was included in a second PCR lasting about 7 to 11 cycles. One entry per CDR3 protein, called by TCRdb with MiXCR from the 5' RACE reads. This table has about 1.7 million distinct CDR3 sequences, roughly 27% appearing once. The source is a woman younger than 45 in good health. Material: blood.

CDR3 nucleotide sequence: TGTGCCAGCAGCTTATATAGTACTAGCGCTTCGACCTCCTACGAGCAGTACTTC. It is translated as CASSLYSTSASTSYEQYF. The V and J genes are TRBV7-2 and TRBJ2-7, with 7 bases aligning to TRBD2. J lost 0 bases, V lost 2 bases, and 13 bases had no gene match. Germline V gene sequence: CDR1 SGHTA, CDR2 FQGNSA. This CDR3 is built from 18 residues.